The entry below gives a single T cell receptor (beta chain) sequence along with its context. The antigen is unknown. The same CDR3 is also encoded by other DNA sequences in this sample. The sample originates from a study of T cell responses to AZD1222 COVID-19 vaccine. General study points: Following two doses of AZD1222, Spike-specific TCR breadth and depth rose. AZD1222 recipients seropositive at baseline numbered only 6 or 7.

Sequenced by immunoSEQ multiplex PCR; TCRdb stores in-frame clones only, minus some. There are 160,000 or so clones in the sample; more than 85% occur only once, and over 1.2% lies in the top ten. The V gene's germline CDR1 is SNHLY and CDR2 FYNNEI. CDR3 length: 11 residues. Trimming shortened V by 3 bases and J by 2 bases, and 2 bases separated the two germline ends. V and J are TRBV2 and TRBJ2-7; no definite D call. This TCR was sampled from an adult who received the AZD1222 COVID-19 vaccine. The sample was peripheral blood, taken 28 days after the second AZD1222 dose. CDR3: CASSETYEQYF. CDR3 nucleotide sequence: TGTGCCAGCAGTGAGACCTACGAGCAGTACTTC. Full variable domain (missing parts from reference TRBV2 and TRBJ2-7): EPEVTQTPSHQVTQMGQEVILRCVPISNHLYFYWYRQILGQKVEFLVSFYNNEISEKSEIFDDQFSVERPDGSNFTLKIRSTKLEDSAMYFCASSETYEQYFGPGTRLTVT.